This T cell receptor beta chain derives from a study of regulatory T cells in long-lasting Graves disease. Whole-study findings and limits: Patients whose Graves' disease persisted exhibited lower TCR diversity than those newly diagnosed. Accuracy may have suffered from the small sample size. New patients shared fewer public clonotypes (about 1,000) than persistent patients did (fewer than 3,000).

The CDR3 has 14 residues. CDR1 is MNHEY, CDR2 SVGEGT, per germline. V lost 2 bases and J 3 bases, leaving 10 bases between the germline ends. Time point defined: persistent/refractory GD, antithyroid drugs over 5 years with positive TRAb. Following extraction of RNA from PBMCs, that RNA was used to make the TCR library. To note about this clonotype: Its antigen is not identified.

Libraries of TCR beta came from iRepertoire HTBI primers plus Arm-PCR of CDR3 regions. In the original processing: Segment identification across samples yielded 55 to 65 TRBV and 14 to 15 TRBJ segments. TCRdb re-derived calls from the multiplex PCR reads in MiXCR, one entry per CDR3 protein. TCRdb's processing, not the authors' own work, is the source of the V and J calls. The sample holds 600,000 to 800,000 distinct CDR3 sequences; 30% are singletons and the top ten take 35% to 55%. This sequence joins TRBV6-2 or TRBV6-3 and TRBJ1-2, with a tentative D call TRBD1 (5 bases). This receptor was obtained from a female donor with Graves disease. Sample: peripheral blood mononuclear cells (PBMCs), taken when the disease was refractory, from a patient treated with antithyroid drugs. The CDR3 DNA follows: TGTGCCAGCAGTTACGGGGGGGATCACTATGGCTACACCTTC. Translation: CASSYGGDHYGYTF.